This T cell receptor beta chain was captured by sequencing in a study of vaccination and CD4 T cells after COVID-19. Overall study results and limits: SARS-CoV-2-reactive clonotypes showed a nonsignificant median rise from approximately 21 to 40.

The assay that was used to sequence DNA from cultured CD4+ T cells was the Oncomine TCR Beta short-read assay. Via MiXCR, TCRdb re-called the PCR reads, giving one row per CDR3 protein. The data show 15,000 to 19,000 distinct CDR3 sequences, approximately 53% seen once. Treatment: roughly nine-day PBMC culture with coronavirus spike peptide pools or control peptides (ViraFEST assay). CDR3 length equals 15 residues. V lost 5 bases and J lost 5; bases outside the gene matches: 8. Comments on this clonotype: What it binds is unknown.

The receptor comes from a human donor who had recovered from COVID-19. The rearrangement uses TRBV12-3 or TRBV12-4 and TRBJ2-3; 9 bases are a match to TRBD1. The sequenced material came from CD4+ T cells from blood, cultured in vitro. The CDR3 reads CASSPQGQGIDTQYF. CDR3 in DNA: TGTGCCAGCAGTCCCCAGGGACAGGGCATAGATACGCAGTATTTT.